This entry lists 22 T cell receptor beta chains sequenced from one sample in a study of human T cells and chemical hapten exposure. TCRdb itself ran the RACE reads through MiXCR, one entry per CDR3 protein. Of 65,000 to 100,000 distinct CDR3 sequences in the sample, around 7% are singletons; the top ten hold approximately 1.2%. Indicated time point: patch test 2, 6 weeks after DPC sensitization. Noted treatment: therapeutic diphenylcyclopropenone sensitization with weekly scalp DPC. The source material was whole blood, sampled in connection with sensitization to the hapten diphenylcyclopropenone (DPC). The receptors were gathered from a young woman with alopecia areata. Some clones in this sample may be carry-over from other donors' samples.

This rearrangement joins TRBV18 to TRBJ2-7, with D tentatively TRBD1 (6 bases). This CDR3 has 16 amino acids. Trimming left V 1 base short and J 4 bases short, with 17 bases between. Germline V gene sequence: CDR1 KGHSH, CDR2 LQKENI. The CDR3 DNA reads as TGTGCCAGCTCACCACTTACAGGGCCAGGGCCTTACGAGCAGTACTTC. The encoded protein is CASSPLTGPGPYEQYF.

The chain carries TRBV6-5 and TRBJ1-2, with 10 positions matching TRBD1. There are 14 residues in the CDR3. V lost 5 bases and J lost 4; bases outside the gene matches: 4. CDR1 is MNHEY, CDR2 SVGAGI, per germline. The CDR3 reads CASSKTGGAYGYTF. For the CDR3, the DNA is TGTGCCAGCAGTAAGACAGGGGGCGCCTATGGCTACACCTTC.

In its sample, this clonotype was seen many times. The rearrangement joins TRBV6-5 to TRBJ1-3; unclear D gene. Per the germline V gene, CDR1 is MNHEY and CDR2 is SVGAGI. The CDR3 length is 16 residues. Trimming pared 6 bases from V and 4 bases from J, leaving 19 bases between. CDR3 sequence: CASRPEPGMAGNTIYF. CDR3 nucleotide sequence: TGTGCCAGCAGACCCGAACCTGGGATGGCAGGAAACACCATATATTTT.

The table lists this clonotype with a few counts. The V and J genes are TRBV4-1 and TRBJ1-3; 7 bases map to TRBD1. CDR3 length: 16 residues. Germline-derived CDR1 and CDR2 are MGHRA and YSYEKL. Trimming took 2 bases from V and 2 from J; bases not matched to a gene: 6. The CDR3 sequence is CASSQPQGTTGNTIYF. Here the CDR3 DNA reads TGCGCCAGCAGCCAACCACAGGGGACGACTGGAAACACCATATATTTT.

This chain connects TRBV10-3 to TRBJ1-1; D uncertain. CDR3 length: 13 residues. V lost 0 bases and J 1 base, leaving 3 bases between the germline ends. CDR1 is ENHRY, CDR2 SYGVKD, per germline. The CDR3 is CAISESGNTEAFF. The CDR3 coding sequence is TGTGCCATCAGTGAGTCGGGGAACACTGAAGCTTTCTTT.

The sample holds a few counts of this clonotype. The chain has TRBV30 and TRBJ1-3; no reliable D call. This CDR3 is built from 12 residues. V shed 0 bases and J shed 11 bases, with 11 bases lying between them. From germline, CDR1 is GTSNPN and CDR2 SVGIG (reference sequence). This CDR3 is CAWSVPPLAIYF. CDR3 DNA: TGTGCCTGGAGTGTCCCGCCCCTCGCCATATATTTT.

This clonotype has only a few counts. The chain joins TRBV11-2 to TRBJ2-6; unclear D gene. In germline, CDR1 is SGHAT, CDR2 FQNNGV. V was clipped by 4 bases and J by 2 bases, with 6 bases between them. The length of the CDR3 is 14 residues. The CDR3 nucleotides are TGTGCCAGCAGCTCCCAACCTGGGGCCAACGTCCTGACTTTC. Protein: CASSSQPGANVLTF.

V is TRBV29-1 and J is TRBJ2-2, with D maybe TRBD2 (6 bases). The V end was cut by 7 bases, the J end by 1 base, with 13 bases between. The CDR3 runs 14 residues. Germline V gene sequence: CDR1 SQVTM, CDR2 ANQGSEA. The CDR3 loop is CSAQAGQNTGELFF. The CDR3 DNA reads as TGCAGCGCCCAGGCGGGGCAGAACACCGGGGAGCTGTTTTTT.

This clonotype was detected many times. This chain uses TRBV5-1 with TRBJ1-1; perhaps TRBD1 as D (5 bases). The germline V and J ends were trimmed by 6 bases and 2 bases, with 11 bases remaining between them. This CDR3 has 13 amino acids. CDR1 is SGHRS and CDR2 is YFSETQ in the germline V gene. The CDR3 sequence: CASKQGLNTEAFF. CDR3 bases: TGCGCCAGCAAGCAGGGACTCAACACTGAAGCTTTCTTT. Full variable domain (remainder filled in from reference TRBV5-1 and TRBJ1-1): KAGVTQTPRYLIKTRGQQVTLSCSPISGHRSVSWYQQTPGQGLQFLFEYFSETQRNKGNFPGRFSGRQFSNSRSEMNVSTLELGDSALYLCASKQGLNTEAFFGQGTRLTVV.

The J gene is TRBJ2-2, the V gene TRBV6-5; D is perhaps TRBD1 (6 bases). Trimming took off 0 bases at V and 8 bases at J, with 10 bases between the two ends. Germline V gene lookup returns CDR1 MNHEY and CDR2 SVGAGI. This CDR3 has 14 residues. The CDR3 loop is CASSYSIRGGELFF. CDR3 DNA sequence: TGTGCCAGCAGTTACTCGATCAGGGGTGGGGAGCTGTTTTTT.

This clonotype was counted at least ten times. The CDR3 protein is CAITPGGLYEQFF. CDR3 bases: TGTGCCATCACCCCGGGGGGGCTGTATGAGCAGTTCTTC. The chain recombines TRBV10-3 with TRBJ2-1; 8 bases fit TRBD2. Germline CDR1 is ENHRY and CDR2 is SYGVKD. Trimming cost V 7 bases and J 8 bases; bases outside gene matches: 7. This CDR3 has 13 amino acids.

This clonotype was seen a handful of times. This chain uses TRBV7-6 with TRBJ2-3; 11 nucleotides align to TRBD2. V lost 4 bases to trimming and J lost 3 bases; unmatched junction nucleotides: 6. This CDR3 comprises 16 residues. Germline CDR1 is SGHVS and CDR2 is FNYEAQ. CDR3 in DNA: TGTGCCAGCAGCTCCTTAGCGGGGGGGTCGACAGATACGCAGTATTTT. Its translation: CASSSLAGGSTDTQYF.

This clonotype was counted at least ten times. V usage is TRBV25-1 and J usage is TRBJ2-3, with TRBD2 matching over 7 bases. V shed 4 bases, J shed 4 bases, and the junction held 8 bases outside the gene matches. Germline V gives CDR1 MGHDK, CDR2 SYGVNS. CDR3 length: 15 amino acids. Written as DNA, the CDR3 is TGTGCCAGCAGTGTAGGTTTAGCGGGCCCAGATACGCAGTATTTT. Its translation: CASSVGLAGPDTQYF.

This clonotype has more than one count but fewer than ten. The chain's CDR3 is CASSPTTAPNYGYTF. The CDR3 DNA follows: TGTGCCAGCAGTCCAACGACGGCTCCTAACTATGGCTACACCTTC. This chain uses TRBV5-6 with TRBJ1-2; no firm D call. Germline V gives CDR1 SGHDT, CDR2 YYEEEE. V lost 5 bases, J lost 0 bases, and 14 bases lay in between. CDR3 size: 15 residues.

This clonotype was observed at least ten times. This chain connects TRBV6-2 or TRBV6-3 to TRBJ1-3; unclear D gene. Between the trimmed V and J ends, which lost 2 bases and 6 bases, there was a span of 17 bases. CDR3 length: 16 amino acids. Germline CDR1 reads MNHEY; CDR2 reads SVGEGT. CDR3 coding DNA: TGTGCCAGCAGTTACGGACGGGATACCTATGCAAACACCATATATTTT. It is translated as CASSYGRDTYANTIYF.

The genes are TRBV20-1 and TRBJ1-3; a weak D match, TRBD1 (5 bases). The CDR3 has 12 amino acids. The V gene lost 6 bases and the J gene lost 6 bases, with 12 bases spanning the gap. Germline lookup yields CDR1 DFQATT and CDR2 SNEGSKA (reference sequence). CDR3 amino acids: CSALRGKNTIYF. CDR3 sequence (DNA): TGCAGTGCACTTCGGGGGAAAAACACCATATATTTT.

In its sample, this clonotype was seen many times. CDR3 bases: TGCAGTGCTAGAGAGCGGGGGGCCTCCAATGAGCAGTTCTTC. This codes for CSARERGASNEQFF. The chain joins TRBV20-1 to TRBJ2-1; 8 bases fit TRBD2. The CDR3 is 14 amino acids. Germline V gene sequence: CDR1 DFQATT, CDR2 SNEGSKA (reference sequence). J lost 6 bases, V lost 0 bases, and 4 bases had no gene match.

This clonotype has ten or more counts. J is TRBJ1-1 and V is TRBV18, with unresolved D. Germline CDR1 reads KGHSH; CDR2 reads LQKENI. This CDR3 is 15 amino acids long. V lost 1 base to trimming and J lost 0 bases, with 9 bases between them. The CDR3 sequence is CASSPLSQMNTEAFF. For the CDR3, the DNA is TGTGCCAGCTCACCACTTTCCCAGATGAACACTGAAGCTTTCTTT.

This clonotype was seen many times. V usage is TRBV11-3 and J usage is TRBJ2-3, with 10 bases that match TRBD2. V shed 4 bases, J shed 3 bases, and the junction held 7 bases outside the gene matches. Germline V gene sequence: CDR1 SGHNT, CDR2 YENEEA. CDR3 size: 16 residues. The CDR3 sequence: CASSSRGLAVTDTQYF. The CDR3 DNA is TGTGCCAGCAGCTCCAGAGGACTAGCGGTTACAGATACGCAGTATTTT.

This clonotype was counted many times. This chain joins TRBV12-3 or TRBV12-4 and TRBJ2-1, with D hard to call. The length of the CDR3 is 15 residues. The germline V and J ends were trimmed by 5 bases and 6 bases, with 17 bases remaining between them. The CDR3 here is CASSPAPAYGNEQFF. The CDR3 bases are TGTGCCAGCAGTCCGGCCCCCGCCTACGGCAATGAGCAGTTCTTC.

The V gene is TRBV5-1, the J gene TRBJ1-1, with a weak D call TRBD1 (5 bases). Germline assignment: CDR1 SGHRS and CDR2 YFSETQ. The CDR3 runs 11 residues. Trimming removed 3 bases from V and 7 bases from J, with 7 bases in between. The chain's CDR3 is CASSSGLEAFF. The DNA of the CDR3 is TGCGCCAGCAGCTCGGGGCTTGAAGCTTTCTTT.

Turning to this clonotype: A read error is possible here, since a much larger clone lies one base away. CDR3 coding DNA: TGTGCCAGCAGTTACGCGCCTCCTTATAGCAATCAGCCCCAGGATTTT. Protein sequence: CASSYAPPYSNQPQDF. The chain uses TRBV6-5 and TRBJ1-5, with unresolved D. The CDR3 is made up of 16 amino acids. The germline V gene encodes CDR1 MNHEY and CDR2 SVGAGI.